The clone carrying this TCR beta chain was observed a few times. Its antigen is currently unknown. TCRdb re-derived calls from the 5' RACE reads in MiXCR, one entry per CDR3 protein. The sample includes 90,000 to 120,000 distinct CDR3 sequences, 14% of them seen just once. These data originate in a study of T-cell memory formation after mild COVID-19. Study-level background: Clustering of TCRs was largely donor specific.

Germline V lookup: CDR1 LGHNA, CDR2 YNFKEQ. This CDR3 contains 16 residues. The V gene lost 5 bases and the J gene lost 2 bases, with 13 bases spanning the gap. Notes on the study in general: Researchers found some responding clones in pre-infection memory, a sign that cross-reactive memory joined. Specificity for SARS-CoV-2 was not confirmed among the second-wave clones peaking on day 37.

The source is a man between 18 and 35 years old who had mild COVID-19 (a few samples of this study predate the infection). Cell type and time point are not known. The chain is built from TRBV4-2 and TRBJ2-6; no reliable D call. Sequencing input: PBMCs or a T cell subset sorted from them (not recorded which). CDR3 DNA sequence: TGTGCCAGCAGCGATCGAATAGGGACTGGGGCCAACGTCCTGACTTTC. This codes for CASSDRIGTGANVLTF.